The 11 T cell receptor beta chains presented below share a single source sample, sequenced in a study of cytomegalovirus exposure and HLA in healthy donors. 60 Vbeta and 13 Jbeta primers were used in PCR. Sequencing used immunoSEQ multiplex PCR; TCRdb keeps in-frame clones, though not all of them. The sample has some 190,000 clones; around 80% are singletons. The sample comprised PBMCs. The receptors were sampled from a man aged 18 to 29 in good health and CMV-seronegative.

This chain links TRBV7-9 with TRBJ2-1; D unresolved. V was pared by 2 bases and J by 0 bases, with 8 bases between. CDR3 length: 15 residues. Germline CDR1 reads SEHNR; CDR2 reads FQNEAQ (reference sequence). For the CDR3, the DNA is TGTGCCAGCAGCTTATCCGGTTACTCCTACAATGAGCAGTTCTTC. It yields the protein CASSLSGYSYNEQFF.

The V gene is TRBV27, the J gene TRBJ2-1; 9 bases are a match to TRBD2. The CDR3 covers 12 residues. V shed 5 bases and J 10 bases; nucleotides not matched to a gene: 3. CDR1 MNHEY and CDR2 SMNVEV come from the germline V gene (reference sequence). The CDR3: CASSTTSGEQFF. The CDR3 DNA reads TGTGCCAGCAGTACAACTAGCGGGGAGCAGTTCTTC.

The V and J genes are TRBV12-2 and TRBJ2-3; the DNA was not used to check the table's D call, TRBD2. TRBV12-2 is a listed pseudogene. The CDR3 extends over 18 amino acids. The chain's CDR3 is CASRCHSYSGGASDTQYF. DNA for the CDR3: TGTGCAAGTCGCTGCCACTCGTATAGCGGGGGGGCCTCAGATACGCAGTATTTT.

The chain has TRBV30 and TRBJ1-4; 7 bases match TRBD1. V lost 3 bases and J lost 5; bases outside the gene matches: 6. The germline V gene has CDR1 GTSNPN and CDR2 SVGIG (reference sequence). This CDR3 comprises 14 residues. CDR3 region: CAWSGDRLNEKLFF. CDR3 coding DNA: TGTGCCTGGAGCGGGGACAGATTAAATGAAAAACTGTTTTTT. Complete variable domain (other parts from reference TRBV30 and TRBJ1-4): SQTIHQWPATLVQPVGSPLSLECTVEGTSNPNLYWYRQAAGRGLQLLFYSVGIGQISSEVPQNLSASRPQDRQFILSSKKLLLSDSGFYLCAWSGDRLNEKLFFGSGTQLSVL.

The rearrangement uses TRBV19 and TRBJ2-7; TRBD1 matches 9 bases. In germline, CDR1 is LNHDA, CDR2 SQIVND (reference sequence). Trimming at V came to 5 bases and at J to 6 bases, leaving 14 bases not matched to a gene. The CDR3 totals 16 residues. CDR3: CASSPNRQGVRSEQYF. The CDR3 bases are TGTGCCAGTAGTCCGAACCGACAGGGGGTTCGTTCCGAGCAGTACTTC.

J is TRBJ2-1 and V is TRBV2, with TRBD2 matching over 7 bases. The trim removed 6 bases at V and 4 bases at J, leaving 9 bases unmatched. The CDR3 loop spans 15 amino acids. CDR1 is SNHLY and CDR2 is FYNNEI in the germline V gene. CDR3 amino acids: CASRLSGIQYNEQFF. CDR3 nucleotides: TGTGCCAGCAGATTGAGCGGGATTCAGTACAATGAGCAGTTCTTC.

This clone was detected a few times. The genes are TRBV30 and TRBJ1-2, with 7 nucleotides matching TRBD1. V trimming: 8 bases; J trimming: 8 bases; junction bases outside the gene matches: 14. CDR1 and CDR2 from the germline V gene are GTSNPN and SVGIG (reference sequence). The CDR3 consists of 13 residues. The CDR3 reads CASTGQTFQGYTF. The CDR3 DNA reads TGTGCCAGTACGGGACAGACCTTCCAGGGCTACACCTTC.

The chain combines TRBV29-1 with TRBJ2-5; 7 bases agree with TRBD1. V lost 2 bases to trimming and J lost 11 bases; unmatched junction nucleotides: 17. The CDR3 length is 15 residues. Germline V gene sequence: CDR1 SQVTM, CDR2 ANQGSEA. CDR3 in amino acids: CSVEWDSFGDRKQYF. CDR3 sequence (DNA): TGCAGCGTTGAATGGGACAGCTTTGGGGATAGGAAGCAGTACTTC.

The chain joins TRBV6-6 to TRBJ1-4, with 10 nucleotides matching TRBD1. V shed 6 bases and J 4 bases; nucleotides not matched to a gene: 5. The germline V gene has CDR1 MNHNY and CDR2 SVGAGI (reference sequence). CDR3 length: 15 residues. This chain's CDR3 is CASSPRTGGNEKLFF. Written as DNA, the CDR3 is TGTGCCAGCAGCCCCAGGACAGGGGGTAATGAAAAACTGTTTTTT.

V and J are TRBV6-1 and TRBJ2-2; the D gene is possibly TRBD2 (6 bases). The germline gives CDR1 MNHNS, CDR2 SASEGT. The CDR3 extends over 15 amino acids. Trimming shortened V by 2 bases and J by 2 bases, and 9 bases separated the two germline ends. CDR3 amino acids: CASSELARNTGELFF. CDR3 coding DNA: TGTGCCAGCAGTGAACTAGCGAGAAACACCGGGGAGCTGTTTTTT.

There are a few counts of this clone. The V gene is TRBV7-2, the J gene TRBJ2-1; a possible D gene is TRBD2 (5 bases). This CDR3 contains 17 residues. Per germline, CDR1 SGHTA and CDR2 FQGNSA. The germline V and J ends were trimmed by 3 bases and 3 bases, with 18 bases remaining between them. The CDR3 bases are TGTGCCAGCAGCTTCCACGGGAACTCTATCCTCTACAATGAGCAGTTCTTC. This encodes CASSFHGNSILYNEQFF.